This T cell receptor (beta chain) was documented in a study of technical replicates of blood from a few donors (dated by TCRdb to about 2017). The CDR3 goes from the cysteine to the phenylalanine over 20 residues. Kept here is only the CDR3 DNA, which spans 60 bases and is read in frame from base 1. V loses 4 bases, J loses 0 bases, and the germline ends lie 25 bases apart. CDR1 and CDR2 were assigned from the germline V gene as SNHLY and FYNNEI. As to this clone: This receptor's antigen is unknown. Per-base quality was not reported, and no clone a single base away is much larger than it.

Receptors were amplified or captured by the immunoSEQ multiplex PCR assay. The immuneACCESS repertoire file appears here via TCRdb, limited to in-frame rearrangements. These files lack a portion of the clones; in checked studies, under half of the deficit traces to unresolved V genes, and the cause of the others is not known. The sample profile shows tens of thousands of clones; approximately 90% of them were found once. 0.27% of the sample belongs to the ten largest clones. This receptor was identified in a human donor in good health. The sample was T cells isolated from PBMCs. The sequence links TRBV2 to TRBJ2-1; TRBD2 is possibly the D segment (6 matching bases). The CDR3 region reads CASSGGPGLVGESSYNEQFF. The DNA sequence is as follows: TGTGCCAGCAGTGGGGGTCCGGGACTCGTGGGCGAAAGCTCCTACAATGAGCAGTTCTTC.